This T cell receptor (beta chain) stems from a study of blood T cell repertoires in COVID-19. This clone appeared once. CDR3 length: 14 residues. Trimming stripped 8 bases from V and 4 bases from J, with 15 bases between. Germline V gene sequence: CDR1 KGHDR, CDR2 SFDVKD. In the authors' workflow: The authors estimated nucleated cell counts from reference gene primer amplification. Produced via immunoSEQ multiplex PCR; TCRdb's table is partial and in-frame only. That table is the source of V, J and clone size, and D and trimming were worked out from the DNA. The sample records about 64,000 clones, 82% being singletons.

Specimen: peripheral blood. J is TRBJ2-3 and V is TRBV24-1, with TRBD2 as a possible D gene (6 bases). The clonotype originates from a human donor in a cohort sampled during active COVID-19. CDR3 residues: CATTGTSKADTQYF. CDR3 coding DNA: TGTGCCACCACCGGGACTTCCAAGGCAGATACGCAGTATTTT.